This record looks at one T cell receptor (beta chain) sequence and its context. The read gets to within 3 residues of the CDR3 end, and the germline J gene fills in the rest. These data are taken from a study of T cells in women clearing cervical HPV infection. This CDR3 has 13 amino acids. Per the germline V gene, CDR1 is DFQATT and CDR2 is SNEGSKA (reference sequence). V lost 5 bases, J lost 2 bases, and 3 bases stayed unmatched. Libraries were prepared by immunoSEQ multiplex PCR; TCRdb keeps only in-frame clonotypes and omits some of them. The ten most abundant clones cover roughly 1.6% of a sample with about 48,000 clones.

This clonotype originated in a woman between 18 and 75 years old with a cervical HPV16 infection that either progressed to CIN3+ or cleared (not recorded which). Sample: blood buffy coat. The chain couples TRBV20-1 to TRBJ2-7; 10 bases fit TRBD1. The CDR3 DNA, read in part, is TGCAGTGCTTCGGGACAGGGGACCTACGAG. Residues: CSASGQGTYE. The entire CDR3 reads CSASGQGTYEQYF.